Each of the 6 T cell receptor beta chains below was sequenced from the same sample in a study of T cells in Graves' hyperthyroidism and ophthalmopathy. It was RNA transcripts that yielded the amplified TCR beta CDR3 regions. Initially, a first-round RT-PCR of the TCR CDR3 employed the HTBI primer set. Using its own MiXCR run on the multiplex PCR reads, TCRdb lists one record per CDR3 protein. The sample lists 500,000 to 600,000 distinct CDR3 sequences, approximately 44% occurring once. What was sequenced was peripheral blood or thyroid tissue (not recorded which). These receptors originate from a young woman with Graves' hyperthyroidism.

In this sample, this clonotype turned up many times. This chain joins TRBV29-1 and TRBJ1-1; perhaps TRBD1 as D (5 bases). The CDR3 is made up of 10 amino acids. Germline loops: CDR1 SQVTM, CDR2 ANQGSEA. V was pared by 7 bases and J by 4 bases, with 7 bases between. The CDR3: CSADSTEAFF. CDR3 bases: TGCAGCGCTGACAGCACTGAAGCTTTCTTT.

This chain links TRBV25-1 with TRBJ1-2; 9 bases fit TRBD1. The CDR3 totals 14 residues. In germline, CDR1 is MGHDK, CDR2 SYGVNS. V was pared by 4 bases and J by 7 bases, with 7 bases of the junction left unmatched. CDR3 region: CASSVTGQGGGYTF. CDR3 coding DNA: TGTGCCAGCAGTGTGACGGGACAGGGTGGTGGCTACACCTTC.

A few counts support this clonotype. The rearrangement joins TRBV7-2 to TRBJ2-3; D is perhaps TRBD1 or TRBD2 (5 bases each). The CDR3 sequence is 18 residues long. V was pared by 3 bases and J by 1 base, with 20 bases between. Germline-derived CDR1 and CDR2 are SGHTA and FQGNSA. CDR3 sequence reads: CASSLGPSRAAGTDTQYF. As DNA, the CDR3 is TGTGCCAGCAGCTTGGGGCCCTCCAGAGCGGCGGGCACAGATACGCAGTATTTT.

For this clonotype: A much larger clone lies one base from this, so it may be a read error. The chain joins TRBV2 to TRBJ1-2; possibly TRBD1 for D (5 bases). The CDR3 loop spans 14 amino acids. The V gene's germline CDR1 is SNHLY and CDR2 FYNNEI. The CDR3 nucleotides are TGTGTCAGCACTCAAATTGGGACGCTCTATGGCTACACCTTC. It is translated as CVSTQIGTLYGYTF.

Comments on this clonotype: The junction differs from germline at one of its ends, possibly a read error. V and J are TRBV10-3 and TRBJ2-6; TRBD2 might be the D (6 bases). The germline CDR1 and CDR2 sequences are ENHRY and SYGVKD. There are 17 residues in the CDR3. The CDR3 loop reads CAISDGGSGSGANVLTF. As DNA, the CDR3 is TGTGCCATCAGTGACGGGGGTAGTGGCTCTGGGGCCAACGTCCTGACCTTC.

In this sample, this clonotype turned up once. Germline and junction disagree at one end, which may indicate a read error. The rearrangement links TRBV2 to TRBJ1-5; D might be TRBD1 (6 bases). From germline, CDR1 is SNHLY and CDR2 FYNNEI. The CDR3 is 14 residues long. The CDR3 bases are TGCGCCTGCACCGACAGGTCCTCCAATCAGCCCCAGCATTTT. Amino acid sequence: CACTDRSSNQPQHF.